Detailed here is one TCR beta chain. The CDR3 runs to 13 residues. The V and J ends lost 1 base and 3 bases respectively, with 6 bases between them. In the study's own analysis: Amplification of reference gene primers was used by the study to estimate nucleated cell counts. Some clones are missing from TCRdb's copy, which holds only in-frame ones; the method was immunoSEQ multiplex PCR. V, J and clone size are those of that table, while D and trimming were read from the DNA. The sample includes about 110,000 clones, under 85% of them seen just once. This entry comes from a study of blood T cell repertoires in COVID-19. Overall study: Italy, Spain and the United States were the sources of the convalescent and acute COVID-19 samples. The analysed material was cDNA or gDNA that came from T cells, B-cell-depleted T cells, or PBMCs.

Sequences were obtained from peripheral blood. This chain joins TRBV12-3 or TRBV12-4 and TRBJ1-2, with D possibly being TRBD1 (5 bases). The TCR comes from a woman in her 70s with acute or convalescent COVID-19. The CDR3 DNA is TGTGCCAGCAGTTTAGTCAGGGACTATGGCTACACCTTC. Protein: CASSLVRDYGYTF.